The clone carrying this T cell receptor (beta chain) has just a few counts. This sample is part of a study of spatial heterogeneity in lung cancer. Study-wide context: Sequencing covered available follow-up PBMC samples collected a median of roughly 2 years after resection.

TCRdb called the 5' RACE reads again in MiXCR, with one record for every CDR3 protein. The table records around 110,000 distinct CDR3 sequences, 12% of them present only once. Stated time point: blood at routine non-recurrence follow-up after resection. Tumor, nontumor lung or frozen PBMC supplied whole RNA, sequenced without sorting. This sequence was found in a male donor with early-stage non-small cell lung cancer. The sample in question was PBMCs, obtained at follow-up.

This CDR3 is CASSVGGGSPLHF. CDR3 nucleotides: TGTGCCAGCAGCGTAGGGGGGGGTTCACCCCTCCACTTT. The chain carries TRBV9 and TRBJ1-6; D is perhaps TRBD1 (5 bases). Germline V lookup: CDR1 SGDLS, CDR2 YYNGEE. The length of the CDR3 is 13 residues. V dropped 0 bases and J dropped 9 bases, with 7 bases sitting between them.